The clone carrying this TCR beta chain has ten or more counts. One entry per CDR3 protein, called by TCRdb with MiXCR from the RACE reads. The table shows over 130,000 distinct CDR3 sequences, with about an eighth occurring only once. These data come from a study of human T cells and chemical hapten exposure. About the study: 2% DPC was applied to around 2 cm by around 2 cm of upper inner arm skin for sensitization.

Looked up from germline, CDR1 is KGHSH and CDR2 is LQKENI. V lost 2 bases to trimming and J lost 1 base, with 8 bases between them. This CDR3 has 14 amino acids. Time point reported: patch test 2, 6 weeks after DPC sensitization. Treatment defined: therapeutic diphenylcyclopropenone sensitization with weekly scalp DPC. The receptor was derived from a woman aged 50 to 60 with alopecia areata. Some clones in this sample may be carry-over from other donors' samples. V and J are TRBV18 and TRBJ1-1; a possible D gene is TRBD1 (5 bases). The sample in question was whole blood, obtained in connection with sensitization to the hapten diphenylcyclopropenone (DPC). CDR3 sequence reads: CASSPDSGNTEAFF. As DNA, the CDR3 is TGTGCCAGCTCACCAGACAGTGGGAACACTGAAGCTTTCTTT.